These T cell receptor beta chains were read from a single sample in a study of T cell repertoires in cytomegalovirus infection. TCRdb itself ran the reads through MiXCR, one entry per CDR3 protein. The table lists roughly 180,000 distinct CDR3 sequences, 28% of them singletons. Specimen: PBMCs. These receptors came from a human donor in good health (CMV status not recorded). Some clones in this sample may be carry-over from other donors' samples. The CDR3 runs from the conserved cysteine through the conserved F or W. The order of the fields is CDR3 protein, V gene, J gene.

CDR3 protein: CASSSLPNTEAFF; V gene: TRBV19; J gene: TRBJ1-1
CDR3 protein: CASSRLDRAENIQYF; V gene: TRBV7-7; J gene: TRBJ2-4
CDR3 protein: CASSVTGGYYGYTF; V gene: TRBV9; J gene: TRBJ1-2
CDR3 protein: CASSSSLLLAKNIQYF; V gene: TRBV12-3/TRBV12-4; J gene: TRBJ2-4
CDR3 protein: CAISEGETGLGYTF; V gene: TRBV10-3; J gene: TRBJ1-2
CDR3 protein: CASSFGGDNQPQHF; V gene: TRBV7-6; J gene: TRBJ1-5
CDR3 protein: CASSSDRDNQPQHF; V gene: TRBV18; J gene: TRBJ1-5
CDR3 protein: CASSPTMSYGYTF; V gene: TRBV5-6; J gene: TRBJ1-2
CDR3 protein: CASSEPLRDRGAFF; V gene: TRBV25-1; J gene: TRBJ1-1
CDR3 protein: CASSLGTGSGEKLFF; V gene: TRBV7-2; J gene: TRBJ1-4
CDR3 protein: CASSLGTVNTGELFF; V gene: TRBV7-8; J gene: TRBJ2-2